The 24 T cell receptor beta chains reported below all come from one sample, sequenced in a study of cytomegalovirus exposure and HLA in healthy donors. 60 Vbeta and 13 Jbeta primers were used in PCR. Produced via immunoSEQ multiplex PCR; TCRdb's table is partial and in-frame only. The profile shows roughly 150,000 clones, approximately 80% of them singletons. The sample taken for sequencing was PBMCs. Every receptor here comes from a woman aged 18-29 years in good health and CMV-seronegative.

The chain combines TRBV6-4 with TRBJ2-3; TRBD2 aligns across 10 bases. The CDR3 sequence is 17 residues long. With V trimmed by 0 bases and J by 1 base, 4 bases remained unmatched. Germline CDR1 reads MRHNA; CDR2 reads SNTAGT. The chain's CDR3 is CASSDSSGGAGTDTQYF. The DNA of the CDR3 is TGTGCCAGCAGTGACTCAAGCGGGGGGGCGGGCACAGATACGCAGTATTTT.

The gene calls are TRBV19 and TRBJ1-2, with 10 bases lining up with TRBD1. V lost 4 bases, J lost 6 bases, and 2 bases stayed unmatched. The CDR3 is 13 amino acids. Germline CDR1 is LNHDA and CDR2 is SQIVND (reference sequence). CDR3: CASSRGQGDGYTF. CDR3 DNA: TGTGCCAGTAGTAGAGGACAGGGGGATGGCTACACCTTC.

The chain is built from TRBV6-1 and TRBJ1-4; D perhaps matches TRBD1 (6 bases). Germline values: CDR1 MNHNS, CDR2 SASEGT. The CDR3 runs 14 residues. V was pared by 7 bases and J by 4 bases, with 13 bases between. CDR3 in amino acids: CASTPRGGNEKLFF. The CDR3 nucleotides read TGTGCCAGCACCCCGAGGGGGGGTAATGAAAAACTGTTTTTT.

The rearrangement uses TRBV5-5 and TRBJ1-5; D is unresolved. Between the trimmed V and J ends, which lost 5 bases and 0 bases, there was a span of 15 bases. This CDR3 is built from 16 residues. Looked up from germline, CDR1 is SGHKS and CDR2 is YYEKEE (reference sequence). The CDR3 region has the DNA TGTGCCAGCAGTTTGTCGCGGATCTATAGCAATCAGCCCCAGCATTTT. Translating it yields CASSLSRIYSNQPQHF.

This sequence joins TRBV7-9 and TRBJ1-5; D is undetermined. The CDR3 loop spans 14 amino acids. Trimming cost V 3 bases and J 1 base, with 7 bases left between them. CDR1 and CDR2 (germline): SEHNR, FQNEAQ (reference sequence). The CDR3 reads CASSFYPSNQPQHF. Here the CDR3 DNA reads TGTGCCAGCAGCTTCTACCCAAGCAATCAGCCCCAGCATTTT.

The J gene is TRBJ1-2, the V gene TRBV7-9; D might be TRBD1 (5 bases). Per germline, CDR1 SEHNR and CDR2 FQNEAQ (reference sequence). Trimming shortened V by 4 bases and J by 6 bases, and 15 bases separated the two germline ends. This CDR3 contains 14 residues. This CDR3 reads CASSSRGGGNGYTF. The CDR3 DNA is TGTGCCAGCAGCTCGCGCGGGGGTGGTAATGGCTACACCTTC.

This clone was counted only a few times. This chain uses TRBV19 with TRBJ2-7, with TRBD1 as a possible D gene (6 bases). Germline V gene sequence: CDR1 LNHDA, CDR2 SQIVND (reference sequence). V lost 3 bases, J lost 3 bases, and 9 bases lay in between. The CDR3 covers 13 residues. The CDR3 spells CASSIVGGYEQYF. CDR3 nucleotides: TGTGCCAGTAGTATTGTAGGGGGCTACGAGCAGTACTTC.

J is TRBJ1-3 and V is TRBV18, with a weak D call TRBD1 (5 bases). CDR1 is KGHSH and CDR2 is LQKENI in the germline V gene. The CDR3 has 19 residues. V lost 2 bases to trimming and J lost 0 bases, with 20 bases between them. The CDR3: CASSPIPGTRANSGNTIYF. CDR3 nucleotides: TGTGCCAGCTCACCAATCCCGGGTACCAGGGCAAACTCTGGAAACACCATATATTTT.

The rearrangement uses TRBV19 and TRBJ2-2, with D maybe TRBD1 (6 bases). This CDR3 is built from 15 residues. The germline V and J ends were trimmed by 7 bases and 1 base, with 13 bases remaining between them. The germline V gene encodes CDR1 LNHDA and CDR2 SQIVND (reference sequence). This CDR3 is CASTDWGRNTGELFF. DNA of the CDR3: TGTGCCAGTACCGATTGGGGGCGGAACACCGGGGAGCTGTTTTTT.

This clone was seen once. This sequence joins TRBV5-8 and TRBJ2-1, with 7 bases lining up with TRBD1. The germline V gene encodes CDR1 SGHTS and CDR2 YDEGEE. The J segment lost 0 bases and the V segment lost 4 bases, leaving 4 bases of the junction unmatched. CDR3 length: 15 residues. The CDR3 reads CASSRGQSSYNEQFF. As DNA, the CDR3 is TGTGCCAGCAGCAGGGGACAGAGCTCCTACAATGAGCAGTTCTTC. Full variable domain (outside the CDR3, taken from reference TRBV5-8 and TRBJ2-1): EAGVTQSPTHLIKTRGQQATLRCSPISGHTSVYWYQQALGLGLQFLLWYDEGEERNRGNFPPRFSGRQFPNYSSELNVNALELEDSALYLCASSRGQSSYNEQFFGPGTRLTVL.

This chain uses TRBV7-9 with TRBJ1-6; possible D gene TRBD1, 6 bases. Deletions cut 5 bases from V and 3 bases from J, with 11 bases between. Per germline, CDR1 SEHNR and CDR2 FQNEAQ (reference sequence). This CDR3 spans 15 amino acids. CDR3 loop: CASSVGQRYNSPLHF. DNA for the CDR3: TGTGCCAGCAGCGTAGGACAGCGCTATAATTCACCCCTCCACTTT.

The chain uses TRBV7-9 and TRBJ2-7, with TRBD1 identical over 7 bases. Germline V gives CDR1 SEHNR, CDR2 FQNEAQ (reference sequence). The CDR3 sequence is 15 residues long. With V trimmed by 4 bases and J by 3 bases, 9 bases remained unmatched. CDR3 loop: CASSSPRQGGYEQYF. CDR3 nucleotides: TGTGCCAGCAGCTCACCAAGACAGGGCGGCTACGAGCAGTACTTC.

The J gene is TRBJ1-6, the V gene TRBV9; D might be TRBD1 (6 bases). The CDR3 runs to 15 residues. V was cut by 3 bases and J by 4 bases, with 11 bases left in between. Germline-derived CDR1 and CDR2 are SGDLS and YYNGEE. The CDR3 spells CASSGTQGYNSPLHF. CDR3 sequence (DNA): TGTGCCAGCAGCGGAACACAGGGATATAATTCACCCCTCCACTTT.

The chain is built from TRBV23-1 and TRBJ1-1; 8 bases agree with TRBD1. TRBV23-1 is identified as an open reading frame with a role that is uncertain. Trimming cost V 6 bases and J 1 base; bases outside gene matches: 7. This CDR3 has 15 residues. The CDR3 spells CASSRTGLANTEAFF. CDR3 nucleotides: TGCGCCAGCAGCCGGACAGGGCTTGCGAACACTGAAGCTTTCTTT.

The rearrangement uses TRBV20-1 and TRBJ1-2; D ambiguous. The CDR3 is 11 residues long. CDR1 and CDR2 from the germline V gene are DFQATT and SNEGSKA (reference sequence). V was clipped by 7 bases and J by 3 bases, with 9 bases between them. The CDR3 DNA follows: TGCAGTGGAACGGAGGACTATGGCTACACCTTC. It encodes CSGTEDYGYTF.

This clone was picked up a small number of times. V gene TRBV9 combines with J gene TRBJ2-5, with D perhaps TRBD1 (5 bases). Germline V gives CDR1 SGDLS, CDR2 YYNGEE. V shed 4 bases and J shed 5 bases, with 18 bases lying between them. The CDR3 is 15 residues long. CDR3 protein: CASSFASGLVETQYF. For the CDR3, the DNA is TGTGCCAGCAGCTTTGCCTCAGGGTTGGTGGAGACCCAGTACTTC.

The chain has TRBV30 and TRBJ2-1; 9 bases match TRBD1. The CDR3 consists of 13 residues. Germline V gives CDR1 GTSNPN, CDR2 SVGIG (reference sequence). J lost 15 bases, V lost 1 base, and 10 bases had no gene match. Here the CDR3 reads CAWSGHGTGWVFF. In nucleotides, the CDR3 is TGTGCCTGGAGTGGGCATGGGACAGGGTGGGTGTTCTTC.

The rearrangement links TRBV9 to TRBJ2-7; 7 nucleotides match TRBD2. CDR3 length: 14 residues. Germline CDR1 is SGDLS and CDR2 is YYNGEE. Unmatched junction bases numbered 4, after V lost 1 base and J lost 3 bases. CDR3 sequence reads: CASSVLAVSYEQYF. The CDR3 coding sequence is TGTGCCAGCAGCGTACTAGCGGTTAGCTACGAGCAGTACTTC.

The chain combines TRBV4-1 with TRBJ2-1; 14 nucleotides line up with TRBD2. Germline CDR1 reads MGHRA; CDR2 reads YSYEKL. Trimming removed 4 bases from V and 7 bases from J; junction bases left unmatched: 9. The CDR3 contains 17 residues. The CDR3 DNA sequence: TGCGCCAGCAGCCCGAAGACTAGCGGGGGGGGTAGGAATGAGCAGTTCTTC. Translation: CASSPKTSGGGRNEQFF.

The J gene is TRBJ1-5, the V gene TRBV10-2; a weak D match, TRBD1 (6 bases). CDR3 size: 14 residues. The V gene's germline CDR1 is WSHSY and CDR2 SAAADI. V gave up 6 bases and J gave up 3 bases, with 12 bases separating them. The CDR3 sequence is CASRAGVDNQPQHF. The CDR3 nucleotides read TGCGCCAGCAGGGCAGGGGTGGACAATCAGCCCCAGCATTTT.

Here the CDR3 reads CASSPRAGVYYEQYF. CDR3 bases: TGCGCCAGCAGCCCTAGGGCAGGGGTCTACTACGAGCAGTACTTC. This chain links TRBV4-1 with TRBJ2-7; D might be TRBD1 (6 bases). Germline V gene lookup returns CDR1 MGHRA and CDR2 YSYEKL. V dropped 4 bases and J dropped 3 bases, with 16 bases sitting between them. The length of the CDR3 is 15 residues.

CDR3 residues: CASSLAGGPGELFF. The CDR3 nucleotides are TGCGCCAGCAGCCTAGCGGGGGGTCCCGGGGAGCTGTTTTTT. The genes are TRBV10-1 and TRBJ2-2, with 11 bases identical to TRBD2. Germline V CDR1 and CDR2: WNHNN, SYGVQD (reference sequence). This CDR3 contains 14 residues. The junction had 3 bases not matched to a gene; V was cut back by 6 bases and J by 6 bases.

This sequence joins TRBV5-7 and TRBJ2-7; 9 bases match TRBD1. TRBV5-7 is marked as an open reading frame, function uncertain. Trimming at V came to 0 bases and at J to 6 bases, leaving 4 bases not matched to a gene. The CDR3 is 14 residues long. In nucleotides, the CDR3 is TGTGCCAGCAGCTTGGGGGACAGGGCAGGCGAGCAGTACTTC. Translation: CASSLGDRAGEQYF.

The chain links TRBV5-6 to TRBJ2-2, with D possibly TRBD2 on 6 matching bases. V lost 2 bases, J lost 0 bases, and 8 bases lay in between. The CDR3 consists of 15 residues. Germline CDR1 is SGHDT and CDR2 is YYEEEE. CDR3 DNA: TGTGCCAGCAGCTTTGGGGGGACGAACACCGGGGAGCTGTTTTTT. It translates to CASSFGGTNTGELFF. Filled out from reference TRBV5-6 and TRBJ2-2, the complete variable domain reads DAGVTQSPTHLIKTRGQQVTLRCSPKSGHDTVSWYQQALGQGPQFIFQYYEEEERQRGNFPDRFSGHQFPNYSSELNVNALLLGDSALYLCASSFGGTNTGELFFGEGSRLTVL.